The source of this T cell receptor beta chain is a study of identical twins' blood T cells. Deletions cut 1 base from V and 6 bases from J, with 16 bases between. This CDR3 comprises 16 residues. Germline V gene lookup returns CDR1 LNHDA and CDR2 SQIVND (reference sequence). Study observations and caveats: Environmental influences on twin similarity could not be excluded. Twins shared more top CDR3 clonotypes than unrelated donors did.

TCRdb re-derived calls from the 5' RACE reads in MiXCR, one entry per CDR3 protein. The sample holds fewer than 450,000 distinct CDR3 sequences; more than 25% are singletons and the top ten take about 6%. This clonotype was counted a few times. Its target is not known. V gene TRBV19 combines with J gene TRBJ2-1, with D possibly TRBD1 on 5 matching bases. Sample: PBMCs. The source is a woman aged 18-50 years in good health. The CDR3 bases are TGTGCCAGTAGTATAGCATACGGACAAACGACCAATGAGCAGTTCTTC. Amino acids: CASSIAYGQTTNEQFF.